The TCR beta chain under discussion was sequenced for a study of blood T cell repertoires in COVID-19. The overall study: Specimens from acute and convalescent COVID-19 originated in the United States, Italy and Spain. In each case, the material was cDNA or gDNA derived from T cells, B-cell-depleted T cells, or PBMCs.

Original analysis: Estimation of nucleated cell counts relied on the amplification of reference gene primers. TCRdb's copy holds only in-frame clones and misses some; the assay was immunoSEQ multiplex PCR. D and trimming were read from the DNA, whereas the V and J calls and clone size are those reported in that table. Here the sample spans around 130,000 clones, around 80% being singletons. Sequenced: peripheral blood. The TCR sequence derives from a man in his 70s with acute or convalescent COVID-19.

DNA of the CDR3: TGTGCCAGCAGTTACTCGATGCGCGGAGGAACCTACGAGCAGTACTTC. Translation gives CASSYSMRGGTYEQYF. V and J are TRBV6-5 and TRBJ2-7; TRBD2 might be the D (5 bases). The germline gives CDR1 MNHEY, CDR2 SVGAGI. The CDR3 has 16 residues. V was cut by 0 bases and J by 2 bases, with 14 bases left in between.